The clone carrying this T cell receptor beta chain appeared a single time. Its antigen remains unknown. V dropped 6 bases and J dropped 8; count of bases not matched to a gene: 15. CDR3 length: 14 residues. The germline CDR1 and CDR2 sequences are DFQATT and SNEGSKA (reference sequence). Time point here: patch test 1, 2 weeks after DPC sensitization. As to treatment: therapeutic diphenylcyclopropenone sensitization with weekly scalp DPC. The sample belongs to a study of human T cells and chemical hapten exposure. The overall study: Throughout a study of roughly 25 weeks, patients underwent weekly scalp administration of diphenylcyclopropenone doses.

Study results and limitations: The number of TCRs above 1 in 1000 frequency did not change after DPC sensitization.

TCRdb analysed the RACE reads with MiXCR anew, one entry per CDR3 protein. In the table there are 100,000 to 150,000 distinct CDR3 sequences, roughly 13% of which are singletons. The V gene is TRBV20-1, the J gene TRBJ1-1, with 7 bases that match TRBD1. The sequences come from whole blood, collected in connection with sensitization to the hapten diphenylcyclopropenone (DPC). This sequence was found in a man between 18 and 29 years old with alopecia areata. Some clones in this sample may be carry-over from other donors' samples. The CDR3 sequence is CSAPATGTALEAFF. In nucleotides, the CDR3 is TGCAGTGCCCCAGCGACAGGGACAGCATTAGAAGCTTTCTTT.